This record covers a single T cell receptor beta chain. Its specificity is not known. This entry belongs to a study of blood T cells in healthy people across ages. Germline V gene lookup returns CDR1 SGDLS and CDR2 YYNGEE. The CDR3 is 16 amino acids. V dropped 4 bases and J dropped 5 bases, with 21 bases sitting between them. The draw of peripheral blood yielded around 10 milliliters from each donor. Through a sample-barcoded 5' primer and a J-beta primer mix, a second PCR was run for about 7 to 12 cycles. TCRdb re-derived calls from the 5' RACE reads in MiXCR, one entry per CDR3 protein. The sample has fewer than 1,000,000 distinct CDR3 sequences, around 45% seen once. The study, taken as a whole, reports: Donor CMV status was unknown, possibly confounding expanded clonotype changes. More naive CD4+ cells and higher diversity were found in long-lived than in aged donors.

The chain carries TRBV9 and TRBJ1-2; possibly TRBD1 for D (5 bases). Source material: blood. The source of this sequence is a man of 80 years or more in good health. DNA of the CDR3: TGTGCCAGCAGCCCCCCGCCTTCGGCAGGGTCATATGGCTACACCTTC. Its translation: CASSPPPSAGSYGYTF.